This TCR beta chain was recorded in a study of blood T cell repertoires in COVID-19. At the level of the study: Material from acute and convalescent COVID-19 was sourced from the United States, Italy and Spain.

Profiled with immunoSEQ multiplex PCR; TCRdb holds only in-frame clones, not every one. The sample includes under 500,000 clones, 70% to 90% seen only once; the top ten take approximately 2%. Germline-derived CDR1 and CDR2 are LGHDT and YNNKEL (reference sequence). Between the trimmed V and J ends, which lost 3 bases and 3 bases, there was a span of 11 bases. The CDR3 spans 14 residues. The receptor was derived from a woman between 18 and 30 years old with acute COVID-19. This chain uses TRBV3-1 (or the pseudogene TRBV3-2) with TRBJ1-2; D gene uncertain. The specimen sequenced was PBMCs or T cells enriched from blood (not recorded which). In DNA, the CDR3 is TGTGCCAGCAGCCATTCCCCGGGAGACTATGGCTACACCTTC. This codes for CASSHSPGDYGYTF.